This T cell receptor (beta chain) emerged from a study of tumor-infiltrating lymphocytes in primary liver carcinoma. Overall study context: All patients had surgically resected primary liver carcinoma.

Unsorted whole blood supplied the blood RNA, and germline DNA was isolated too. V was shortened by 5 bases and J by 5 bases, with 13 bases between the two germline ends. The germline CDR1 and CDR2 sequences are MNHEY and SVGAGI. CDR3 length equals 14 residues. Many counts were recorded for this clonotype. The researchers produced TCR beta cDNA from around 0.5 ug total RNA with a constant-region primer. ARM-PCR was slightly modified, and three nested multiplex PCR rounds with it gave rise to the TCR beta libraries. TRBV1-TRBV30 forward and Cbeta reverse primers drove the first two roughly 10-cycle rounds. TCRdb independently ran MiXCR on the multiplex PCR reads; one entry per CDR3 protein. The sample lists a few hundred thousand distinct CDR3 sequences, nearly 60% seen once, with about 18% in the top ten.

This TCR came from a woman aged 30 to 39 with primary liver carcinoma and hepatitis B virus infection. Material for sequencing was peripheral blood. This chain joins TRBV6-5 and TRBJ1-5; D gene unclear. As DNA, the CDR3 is TGTGCCAGCAGTACCCGAATCGGGGATCAGCCCCAGCATTTT. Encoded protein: CASSTRIGDQPQHF.